A selection of T cell receptor beta chains follows, all from one sample in a study of CD8 T cells in Susac syndrome. Using its own MiXCR run on the immunoSEQ multiplex PCR reads, TCRdb lists one record per CDR3 protein. Here the sample spans 150,000 to 200,000 distinct CDR3 sequences, around 94% being singletons. The sample consisted of CD4+ T cells from PBMCs. These receptors all stem from a human donor with Susac syndrome. Both conserved end residues are part of each CDR3. Each record gives: CDR3 length, V gene, clone size, D gene, J gene, CDR3 protein, CDR3 DNA. A D gene is named only where the DNA matches it firmly. The size of a clone is reported for some rows only, either as once, few or many, or as a class for expanded clones.

CDR3 length: 12
V gene: TRBV2
clone size: few
D gene: .
J gene: TRBJ1-2
CDR3 protein: CASSERTYGYTF
CDR3 DNA: TGTGCCAGCAGTGAACGCACGTATGGCTACACCTTC

CDR3 length: 13
V gene: TRBV2
clone size: .
D gene: .
J gene: TRBJ2-1
CDR3 protein: CASSDSSRNEQFF
CDR3 DNA: TGTGCCAGCAGTGATTCGAGCAGAAATGAGCAGTTCTTC

CDR3 length: 13
V gene: TRBV20-1
clone size: .
D gene: .
J gene: TRBJ2-3
CDR3 protein: CSASRGSTDTQYF
CDR3 DNA: TGCAGTGCTAGCCGGGGGAGCACAGATACGCAGTATTTT

CDR3 length: 16
V gene: TRBV12-3/TRBV12-4
clone size: .
D gene: TRBD1
J gene: TRBJ2-3
CDR3 protein: CASSLRDRGRTDTQYF
CDR3 DNA: TGTGCCAGCAGCCTCAGGGACAGGGGGCGAACAGATACGCAGTATTTT

CDR3 length: 11
V gene: TRBV2
clone size: .
D gene: .
J gene: TRBJ2-7
CDR3 protein: CACTSREEQYF
CDR3 DNA: TGTGCCTGTACCTCGCGGGAAGAGCAGTACTTC

CDR3 length: 15
V gene: TRBV7-9
clone size: .
D gene: .
J gene: TRBJ1-4
CDR3 protein: CASSLEGQEYEKLFF
CDR3 DNA: TGTGCCAGCAGCTTAGAAGGCCAGGAGTATGAAAAACTGTTTTTT

CDR3 length: 17
V gene: TRBV7-8
clone size: .
D gene: TRBD2
J gene: TRBJ2-5
CDR3 protein: CASSLTSGGRSGETQYF
CDR3 DNA: TGTGCCAGCAGCTTGACTAGCGGGGGGAGGTCGGGAGAGACCCAGTACTTC

CDR3 length: 15
V gene: TRBV7-9
clone size: .
D gene: .
J gene: TRBJ1-4
CDR3 protein: CASTSTGGTGEKLFF
CDR3 DNA: TGTGCCAGCACCTCGACCGGCGGCACGGGGGAAAAACTGTTTTTT

CDR3 length: 14
V gene: TRBV9
clone size: .
D gene: .
J gene: TRBJ1-6
CDR3 protein: CASSAGITNSPLHF
CDR3 DNA: TGTGCCAGCAGCGCCGGGATAACTAATTCACCCCTCCACTTT

CDR3 length: 15
V gene: TRBV7-2
clone size: .
D gene: TRBD1
J gene: TRBJ2-1
CDR3 protein: CASSLGDSSYNEQFF
CDR3 DNA: TGTGCCAGCAGCTTAGGGGACAGCTCCTACAATGAGCAGTTCTTC

CDR3 length: 12
V gene: TRBV28
clone size: once
D gene: TRBD1
J gene: TRBJ1-1
CDR3 protein: CASTRQGGEAFF
CDR3 DNA: TGTGCCAGCACTCGACAGGGCGGAGAGGCTTTCTTT

CDR3 length: 14
V gene: TRBV11-2
clone size: .
D gene: TRBD1
J gene: TRBJ2-7
CDR3 protein: CASSLYRGVYEQYF
CDR3 DNA: TGTGCCAGCAGCTTATACAGGGGGGTCTACGAGCAGTACTTC

CDR3 length: 14
V gene: TRBV14
clone size: .
D gene: .
J gene: TRBJ1-2
CDR3 protein: CASSQDIGRGGYTF
CDR3 DNA: TGTGCCAGCAGCCAAGATATTGGCAGGGGTGGCTACACCTTC

CDR3 length: 13
V gene: TRBV12-3/TRBV12-4
clone size: once
D gene: .
J gene: TRBJ2-1
CDR3 protein: CASSSYSGGDAFF
CDR3 DNA: TGTGCCAGCAGTTCCTACAGTGGGGGTGATGCGTTCTTC

CDR3 length: 13
V gene: TRBV9
clone size: once
D gene: TRBD2
J gene: TRBJ2-7
CDR3 protein: CASSPAGSYEQYF
CDR3 DNA: TGTGCCAGCAGCCCAGCGGGGTCCTACGAGCAGTACTTC

CDR3 length: 10
V gene: TRBV29-1
clone size: .
D gene: TRBD2
J gene: TRBJ2-5
CDR3 protein: CTGGEETQYF
CDR3 DNA: TGCACCGGGGGGGAAGAGACCCAGTACTTC

CDR3 length: 13
V gene: TRBV20-1
clone size: once
D gene: TRBD2
J gene: TRBJ2-3
CDR3 protein: CSAETSGADTQYF
CDR3 DNA: TGCAGTGCTGAGACTAGCGGGGCAGATACGCAGTATTTT

CDR3 length: 12
V gene: TRBV4-2
clone size: few
D gene: .
J gene: TRBJ1-2
CDR3 protein: CASSQEGGGYTF
CDR3 DNA: TGTGCCAGCAGCCAAGAGGGGGGTGGCTACACCTTC

CDR3 length: 19
V gene: TRBV23-1
clone size: .
D gene: .
J gene: TRBJ2-3
CDR3 protein: CASSPGPKRQGRVTDTQYF
CDR3 DNA: TGCGCCAGCAGTCCGGGCCCCAAGCGGCAGGGTAGAGTCACAGATACGCAGTATTTT

CDR3 length: 15
V gene: TRBV4-2
clone size: once
D gene: .
J gene: TRBJ1-2
CDR3 protein: CASSPGDGAGYGYTF
CDR3 DNA: TGTGCCAGCAGCCCGGGGGACGGGGCAGGATATGGCTACACCTTC

CDR3 length: 16
V gene: TRBV12-3/TRBV12-4
clone size: .
D gene: .
J gene: TRBJ2-6
CDR3 protein: CASSIPHNSGANVLTF
CDR3 DNA: TGTGCCAGCAGTATCCCGCACAACTCTGGGGCCAACGTCCTGACTTTC

CDR3 length: 14
V gene: TRBV7-9
clone size: .
D gene: TRBD1
J gene: TRBJ1-2
CDR3 protein: CASSLVGTASGYTF
CDR3 DNA: TGTGCCAGCAGCTTAGTCGGGACAGCCTCTGGCTACACCTTC

CDR3 length: 13
V gene: TRBV30
clone size: .
D gene: TRBD1
J gene: TRBJ1-1
CDR3 protein: CAWKPTGPTEAFF
CDR3 DNA: TGTGCCTGGAAACCGACAGGGCCCACTGAAGCTTTCTTT

CDR3 length: 15
V gene: TRBV6-2/TRBV6-3
clone size: .
D gene: .
J gene: TRBJ1-5
CDR3 protein: CASSYRRDTNQPQHF
CDR3 DNA: TGTGCCAGCAGTTACCGCCGGGACACAAATCAGCCCCAGCATTTT

CDR3 length: 15
V gene: TRBV5-1
clone size: .
D gene: TRBD2
J gene: TRBJ2-3
CDR3 protein: CASSPGGGSTDTQYF
CDR3 DNA: TGCGCCAGCAGCCCCGGGGGGGGGAGCACAGATACGCAGTATTTT

CDR3 length: 16
V gene: TRBV30
clone size: .
D gene: TRBD1
J gene: TRBJ1-4
CDR3 protein: CAWTGQDRPTNEKLFF
CDR3 DNA: TGTGCCTGGACCGGACAGGACAGACCAACTAATGAAAAACTGTTTTTT

CDR3 length: 13
V gene: TRBV27
clone size: .
D gene: .
J gene: TRBJ2-1
CDR3 protein: CASTRVTYNEQFF
CDR3 DNA: TGTGCCAGCACTCGGGTGACCTACAATGAGCAGTTCTTC

CDR3 length: 15
V gene: TRBV7-2
clone size: .
D gene: .
J gene: TRBJ2-1
CDR3 protein: CASSTQSGANNEQFF
CDR3 DNA: TGTGCCAGCAGCACACAGTCCGGGGCCAACAATGAGCAGTTCTTC

CDR3 length: 15
V gene: TRBV12-5
clone size: .
D gene: TRBD2
J gene: TRBJ2-1
CDR3 protein: CASGFRTSGNNEQFF
CDR3 DNA: TGTGCTAGTGGTTTCCGGACTAGCGGCAACAATGAGCAGTTCTTC

CDR3 length: 14
V gene: TRBV9
clone size: .
D gene: TRBD1
J gene: TRBJ2-2
CDR3 protein: CASDRGLFTGELFF
CDR3 DNA: TGTGCCAGCGACAGGGGGCTTTTCACCGGGGAGCTGTTTTTT

CDR3 length: 11
V gene: TRBV2
clone size: .
D gene: .
J gene: TRBJ2-5
CDR3 protein: CASREQETQYF
CDR3 DNA: TGTGCCAGCAGGGAACAAGAGACCCAGTACTTC

CDR3 length: 17
V gene: TRBV29-1
clone size: .
D gene: TRBD1
J gene: TRBJ1-1
CDR3 protein: CSVVVGAKGAFYTEAFF
CDR3 DNA: TGCAGCGTTGTTGTCGGGGCGAAGGGGGCCTTTTACACTGAAGCTTTCTTT

CDR3 length: 13
V gene: TRBV28
clone size: .
D gene: TRBD1
J gene: TRBJ2-7
CDR3 protein: CATSRTGRYEQYF
CDR3 DNA: TGTGCCACCTCGCGGACAGGTCGTTACGAGCAGTACTTC

CDR3 length: 13
V gene: TRBV29-1
clone size: .
D gene: TRBD1
J gene: TRBJ1-2
CDR3 protein: CSVGTENNYGYTF
CDR3 DNA: TGCAGCGTCGGGACAGAAAATAACTATGGCTACACCTTC

CDR3 length: 12
V gene: TRBV5-6
clone size: .
D gene: TRBD1
J gene: TRBJ1-1
CDR3 protein: CASSLATGRSFF
CDR3 DNA: TGTGCCAGCAGCTTAGCGACAGGGAGATCTTTCTTT

CDR3 length: 16
V gene: TRBV11-1
clone size: .
D gene: .
J gene: TRBJ2-6
CDR3 protein: CASSLELASGANVLTF
CDR3 DNA: TGTGCCAGCAGCTTAGAACTAGCCTCTGGGGCCAACGTCCTGACTTTC

CDR3 length: 13
V gene: TRBV6-2/TRBV6-3
clone size: .
D gene: .
J gene: TRBJ2-7
CDR3 protein: CATYEPYNYEQYF
CDR3 DNA: TGTGCCACCTACGAGCCCTACAACTACGAGCAGTACTTC

CDR3 length: 14
V gene: TRBV24-1
clone size: once
D gene: .
J gene: TRBJ2-1
CDR3 protein: CATSDTGPYNEQFF
CDR3 DNA: TGTGCCACCAGTGATACAGGACCGTACAATGAGCAGTTCTTC

CDR3 length: 16
V gene: TRBV4-3
clone size: .
D gene: .
J gene: TRBJ1-3
CDR3 protein: CASSQGVERSGNTIYF
CDR3 DNA: TGCGCCAGCAGCCAAGGGGTTGAGCGCTCTGGAAACACCATATATTTT

CDR3 length: 15
V gene: TRBV20-1
clone size: .
D gene: TRBD1
J gene: TRBJ1-6
CDR3 protein: CSAFELGQGNSPLHF
CDR3 DNA: TGCAGTGCTTTCGAGCTGGGACAGGGAAATTCACCCCTCCACTTT